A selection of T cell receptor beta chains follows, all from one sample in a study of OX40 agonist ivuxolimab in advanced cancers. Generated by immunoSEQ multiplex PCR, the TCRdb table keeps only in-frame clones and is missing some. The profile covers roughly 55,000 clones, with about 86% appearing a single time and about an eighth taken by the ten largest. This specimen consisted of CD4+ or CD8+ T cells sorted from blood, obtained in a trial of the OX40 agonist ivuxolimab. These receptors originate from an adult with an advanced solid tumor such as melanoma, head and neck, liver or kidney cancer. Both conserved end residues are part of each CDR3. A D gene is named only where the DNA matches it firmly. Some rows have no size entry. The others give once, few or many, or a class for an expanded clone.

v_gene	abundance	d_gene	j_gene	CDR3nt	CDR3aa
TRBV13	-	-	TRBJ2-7	TGTGCCAGCAGCGTAGGGTCCTCCTCTATGTACGAGCAGTACTTC	CASSVGSSSMYEQYF
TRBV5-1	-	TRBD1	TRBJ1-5	TGCGCCAGCAGCCCGGACAGGTTGGGGGGAAATCAGCCCCAGCATTTT	CASSPDRLGGNQPQHF
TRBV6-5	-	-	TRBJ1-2	TGTGCCAGCAGTTACGGAGAGACAGTGAACTATGGCTACACCTTC	CASSYGETVNYGYTF
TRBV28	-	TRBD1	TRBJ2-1	TGTGCCATCCCTTCCCACAGGGGCAATGAGCAGTTCTTC	CAIPSHRGNEQFF
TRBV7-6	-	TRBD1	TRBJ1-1	TGTGCCAGCAGCACCCAGGGGGCAGGAGGGGTAGAAGCTTTCTTT	CASSTQGAGGVEAFF
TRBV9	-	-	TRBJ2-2	TGTGCCAGCAGTGTTGAGGACACCGGGGAGCTGTTTTTT	CASSVEDTGELFF
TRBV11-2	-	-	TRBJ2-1	TGTGCCAGCAGCTTAGGGCCGTATGCCAATGGAGAGGTTTACAATGAGCAGTTCTTC	CASSLGPYANGEVYNEQFF
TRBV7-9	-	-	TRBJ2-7	TGTGCCAGCAGCGACGCGGGCACTCACCACGAGCAGTACTTC	CASSDAGTHHEQYF
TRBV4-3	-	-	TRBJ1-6	TGCGCCAGCAGCCAAGATATTCCGAGCGAGTATAATTCACCCCTCCACTTT	CASSQDIPSEYNSPLHF
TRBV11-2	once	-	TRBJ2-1	TGTGCCAGCAGCTTAGTATTTGTATACAATGAGCAGTTCTTC	CASSLVFVYNEQFF
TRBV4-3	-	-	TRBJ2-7	TGCGCCAGCAGCCCAGGAGGGACGTCAGCCTACGAGCAGTACTTC	CASSPGGTSAYEQYF
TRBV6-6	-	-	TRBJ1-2	TGTGCCAGCAGTTACGTGATAGATGGGGCTATGAGGGGCTACACCTTC	CASSYVIDGAMRGYTF
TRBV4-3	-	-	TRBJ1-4	TGCGCCAGCAGCCAAGCAGGCTGGACTCTTTCTGAAAAACTGTTTTTT	CASSQAGWTLSEKLFF
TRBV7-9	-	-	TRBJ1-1	TGTGCCAGCAGCTTAGTCCGGGGGATGAACACTGAAGCTTTCTTT	CASSLVRGMNTEAFF
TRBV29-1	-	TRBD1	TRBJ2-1	TGCAGCGTTGAAGATACATGGGACAGGGGCCCCAATGAGCAGTTCTTC	CSVEDTWDRGPNEQFF
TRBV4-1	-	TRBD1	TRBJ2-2	TGCGCCAGCAGCCCGGGACAGGGCTTCACCGGGGAGCTGTTTTTT	CASSPGQGFTGELFF
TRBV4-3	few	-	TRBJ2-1	TGCGCCAGCCGCTCAGGGGCCTCTTCCTACAATGAGCAGTTCTTC	CASRSGASSYNEQFF
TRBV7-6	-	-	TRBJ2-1	TGTGCCAGCAGCTTATCGGGCCCCCATGAGCAGTTCTTC	CASSLSGPHEQFF
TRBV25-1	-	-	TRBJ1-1	TGTGCCAGCAGTGAATACAGGCCGAACACTGAAGCTTTCTTT	CASSEYRPNTEAFF
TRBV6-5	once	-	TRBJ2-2	TGTGCCAGCAGTTACTCGAAGGGCAGGGGAACCGGGGAGCTGTTTTTT	CASSYSKGRGTGELFF
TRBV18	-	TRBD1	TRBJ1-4	TGTGCCAGCTCGGACGACAGGGGCTATAGTGAAAAACTGTTTTTT	CASSDDRGYSEKLFF
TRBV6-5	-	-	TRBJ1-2	TGTGCCAGCAGTTACCAACAGGGCCACTATGGCTACACCTTC	CASSYQQGHYGYTF
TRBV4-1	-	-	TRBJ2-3	TGCGCCAGCAGCCAAGATGGAGACAGCACAGATACGCAGTATTTT	CASSQDGDSTDTQYF
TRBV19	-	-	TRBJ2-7	TGTGCCAGTAGTATAGATCCGGGAGCCTCAAGGTACGAGCAGTACTTC	CASSIDPGASRYEQYF
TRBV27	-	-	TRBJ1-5	TGTGCCAGCAAGGACGGGACAAATAGCAATCAGCCCCAGCATTTT	CASKDGTNSNQPQHF
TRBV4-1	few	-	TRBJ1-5	TGCGCCAGCAGCCAAGGAGGAAATCAGCCCCAGCATTTT	CASSQGGNQPQHF
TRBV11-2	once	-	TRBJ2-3	TGTGCCAGCAGCTTAACCTCGGATACGCAGTATTTT	CASSLTSDTQYF
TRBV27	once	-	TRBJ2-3	TGTGCCAGCAGTTTAACGGGCAGTATCACAGATACGCAGTATTTT	CASSLTGSITDTQYF
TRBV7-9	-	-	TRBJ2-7	TGTGCCAGCAGCCCTCCGGGACGGGACTTATACGAGCAGTACTTC	CASSPPGRDLYEQYF
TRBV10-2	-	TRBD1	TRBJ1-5	TGCGCCAGCAGGTACGACAGGGACTATAGCAATCAGCCCCAGCATTTT	CASRYDRDYSNQPQHF
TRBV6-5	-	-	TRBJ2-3	TGTGCCAGCAACGATTATTCGGATACGCAGTATTTT	CASNDYSDTQYF
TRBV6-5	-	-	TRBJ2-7	TGTGCCAGCAGTTACTCCGGGCCCGCCAACGAGCAGTACTTC	CASSYSGPANEQYF
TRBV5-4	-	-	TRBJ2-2	TGTGCCAGCAGCCCGCAACTCGACACCGGGGAGCTGTTTTTT	CASSPQLDTGELFF
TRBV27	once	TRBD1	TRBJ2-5	TGTGCCAGCAGTCCGTATGCCGGGACAGGTCAAGAGACCCAGTACTTC	CASSPYAGTGQETQYF
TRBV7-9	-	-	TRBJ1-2	TGTGCCAGCAGCTTAGACGGAAACTATGGCTACACCTTC	CASSLDGNYGYTF
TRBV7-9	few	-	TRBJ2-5	TGTGCCAGCAGCTTAATCGGAGAGACCCAGTACTTC	CASSLIGETQYF
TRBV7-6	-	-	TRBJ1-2	TGTGCCAGCAGCCTCTCCAAGGGGGTATTCACCTTC	CASSLSKGVFTF